Listed below are T cell receptor beta chains from one sample, sequenced in a study of OX40 agonist ivuxolimab in advanced cancers. Sequenced by immunoSEQ multiplex PCR; TCRdb stores in-frame clones only, minus some. Of 40,000 to 50,000 clones in the sample, approximately 90% were seen once. The input for sequencing was CD4+ or CD8+ T cells sorted from blood, taken in a trial of the OX40 agonist ivuxolimab. Source of these receptors: an adult with an advanced solid tumor such as melanoma, head and neck, liver or kidney cancer. The CDR3 runs from the conserved cysteine through the conserved F or W. The D gene is left open where the match is weak. Size tells how often a clone was seen (once, few, many) or the class of an expanded clone, and some rows leave it out.

NA	TRBJ2-7	TRBV7-2	few	CASSQRLGPMDHEQYF	TGTGCCAGCAGCCAGCGGCTAGGACCCATGGACCACGAGCAGTACTTC
TRBD1	TRBJ1-1	TRBV7-9	NA	CASSYGTATEAFF	TGTGCCAGCAGCTACGGGACAGCGACTGAAGCTTTCTTT
NA	TRBJ1-1	TRBV14	NA	CASSPPGNTEAFF	TGTGCCAGCAGTCCCCCCGGGAACACTGAAGCTTTCTTT
TRBD2	TRBJ2-2	TRBV7-2	NA	CASSFLAGAFGGELFF	TGTGCCAGCAGCTTTCTAGCGGGGGCCTTCGGCGGGGAGCTGTTTTTT
NA	TRBJ2-5	TRBV12-5	NA	CASGLGGYQETQYF	TGTGCTAGTGGTTTGGGAGGGTACCAAGAGACCCAGTACTTC
TRBD1	TRBJ1-5	TRBV19	NA	CASSTGGQGNQPQHF	TGTGCCAGTTCTACAGGGGGCCAGGGAAATCAGCCCCAGCATTTT
NA	TRBJ1-3	TRBV9	NA	CASSVGGPSGNTIYF	TGTGCCAGCAGCGTAGGGGGGCCTTCTGGAAACACCATATATTTT
NA	TRBJ1-2	TRBV18	NA	CASSPGQNYGYTF	TGTGCCAGCTCACCAGGGCAAAACTATGGCTACACCTTC
TRBD1	TRBJ1-4	TRBV5-4	NA	CASSQQQGANEKLFF	TGTGCCAGCAGCCAACAGCAGGGGGCTAATGAAAAACTGTTTTTT
TRBD2	TRBJ2-2	TRBV5-1	NA	CASSVGREPRDTGELFF	TGCGCCAGCAGTGTCGGGCGGGAGCCAAGGGACACCGGGGAGCTGTTTTTT
NA	TRBJ2-7	TRBV6-5	few	CASRGGKGSQYF	TGTGCCAGCAGGGGGGGCAAAGGGTCCCAGTACTTC
NA	TRBJ1-3	TRBV6-1	NA	CAIDSSGNTIYF	TGTGCCATAGACAGCTCTGGAAACACCATATATTTT
TRBD2	TRBJ2-1	TRBV7-3	NA	CASSLYAGASYNEQFF	TGTGCCAGCAGCTTATATGCGGGAGCCTCTTACAATGAGCAGTTCTTC
NA	TRBJ2-7	TRBV5-5	NA	CASSSLFLEQYF	TGTGCCAGCAGCTCCCTGTTCCTAGAGCAGTACTTC
NA	TRBJ2-7	TRBV28	NA	CASSSPTESLSYEQYF	TGTGCCAGCAGTTCCCCGACGGAGTCCCTCTCCTACGAGCAGTACTTC
NA	TRBJ1-2	TRBV9	NA	CASSVGGGDGYTF	TGTGCCAGCAGCGTTGGCGGGGGCGATGGCTACACCTTC
NA	TRBJ1-3	TRBV10-3	NA	CAISGTVGNTIYF	TGTGCCATCAGTGGGACAGTGGGAAACACCATATATTTT
NA	TRBJ1-1	TRBV30	NA	CAWSVPLMNTEAFF	TGTGCCTGGAGTGTACCTCTCATGAACACTGAAGCTTTCTTT
NA	TRBJ2-7	TRBV5-1	NA	CASSARIGGYEQYF	TGCGCCAGCAGCGCCCGGATCGGCGGCTACGAGCAGTACTTC
NA	TRBJ2-6	TRBV7-9	few	CASSIRTGANVLTF	TGTGCCAGCAGCATAAGGACTGGGGCCAACGTCCTGACTTTC
NA	TRBJ1-5	TRBV4-2	once	CASSPSGVHQPQHF	TGTGCCAGCAGCCCCTCAGGGGTCCATCAGCCCCAGCATTTT
TRBD2	TRBJ2-7	TRBV2	NA	CASRQTSGRYEQYF	TGTGCCAGCAGGCAGACTAGCGGGCGTTACGAGCAGTACTTC
NA	TRBJ2-7	TRBV6-1	NA	CASSELYHEQYF	TGTGCCAGCAGTGAACTATACCACGAGCAGTACTTC